This T cell receptor beta chain was recovered during a study of cytomegalovirus exposure and HLA in healthy donors. Looked up from germline, CDR1 is MNHNS and CDR2 is SASEGT. The CDR3 runs 11 residues. The V end was cut by 5 bases, the J end by 8 bases, with 9 bases between. Study-level results: HLA-A and HLA-B allele assignments for most subjects were reportedly predicted accurately using TCR beta sequences. Later, an analysis found that common viral pathogens appeared to be linked with several of the most significant clusters. After further analysis at a later stage, around 17,000 TCR beta sequences were associated with HLA alleles at 0.05 false discovery rate. V- and J-gene trimming of TCR beta was linked (in a later analysis) to a missense DCLRE1C variant.

Note on this clone: Its target is unknown.

PCR involved 60 Vbeta and 13 Jbeta primers. Some clones are missing from TCRdb's copy, which holds only in-frame ones; the method was immunoSEQ multiplex PCR. This table has some 130,000 clones, roughly four fifths appearing once. The chain recombines TRBV6-1 with TRBJ1-2; D unresolved. The sample comprised PBMCs. This receptor was obtained from a boy aged 5-17 years in good health and CMV-seronegative. The CDR3 is CASSSVIGYTF. CDR3 DNA sequence: TGTGCCAGCAGTTCGGTTATCGGCTACACCTTC.